The clone carrying this TCR beta chain was detected once. Germline loops: CDR1 SGDLS, CDR2 YYNGEE. The CDR3 runs to 16 residues. The V end was cut by 0 bases, the J end by 1 base, with 14 bases between. Some clones are missing from TCRdb's copy, which holds only in-frame ones; the method was immunoSEQ multiplex PCR. Among 150,000 or so clones listed, about 90% were seen once. This sample stems from a study of control samples from healthy donors and cancer patients. The source of this sequence is a woman aged 50 to 60 in good health. V and J are TRBV9 and TRBJ2-7, with D tentatively TRBD1 or TRBD2 (5 bases each). Specimen: blood. The CDR3 bases are TGTGCCAGCAGCGTAGGGCCGGGGACCGATTCCTACGAGCAGTACTTC. Translated, it gives CASSVGPGTDSYEQYF. The whole variable domain, filled in from reference TRBV9 and TRBJ2-7, reads DSGVTQTPKHLITATGQRVTLRCSPRSGDLSVYWYQQSLDQGLQFLIQYYNGEERAKGNILERFSAQQFPDLHSELNLSSLELGDSALYFCASSVGPGTDSYEQYFGPGTRLTVT.